This TCR beta chain was identified during a study of early T cells in non-severe SARS-CoV-2 infection. For the study at large: The chains were unpaired, and the sequenced material was bulk RNA from unsorted whole blood. Findings of the study overall: Matching against VDJdb likely underestimated virus-specific expansions, favoring anti-spike CD8.

Molecules of cDNA were individually given unique molecular identifiers that were attached to them. In TCRdb, the 5' RACE reads were re-called with MiXCR into one record per CDR3 protein. This sample has 48,000 or so distinct CDR3 sequences, with 6.2% found just once. In this sample, this clonotype turned up a few times. What it binds is not known. This CDR3 is built from 14 residues. The V and J ends lost 4 bases and 0 bases respectively, with 9 bases between them. Germline V gene lookup returns CDR1 ENHRY and CDR2 SYGVKD. This TCR derives from an adult who was a healthcare worker with PCR-confirmed SARS-CoV-2 infection or an uninfected control (not recorded which). The source was whole blood, collected at baseline. The chain employs TRBV10-3 and TRBJ1-1; D unclear. The CDR3 sequence: CAISVAQMNTEAFF. CDR3 nucleotides: TGTGCCATCAGTGTAGCGCAGATGAACACTGAAGCTTTCTTT.